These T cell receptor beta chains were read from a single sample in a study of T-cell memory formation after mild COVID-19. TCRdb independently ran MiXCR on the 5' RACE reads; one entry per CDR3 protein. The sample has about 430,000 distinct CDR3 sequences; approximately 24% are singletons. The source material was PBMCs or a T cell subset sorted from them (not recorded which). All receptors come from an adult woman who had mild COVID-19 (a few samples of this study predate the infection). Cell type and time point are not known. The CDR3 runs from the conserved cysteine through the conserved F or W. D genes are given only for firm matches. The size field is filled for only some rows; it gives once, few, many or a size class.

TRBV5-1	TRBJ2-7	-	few	CASSLEGSIYEQYF	TGCGCCAGCAGCTTGGAGGGCAGCATCTACGAGCAGTACTTC
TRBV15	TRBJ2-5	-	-	CATSRGQAEETQYF	TGTGCCACCAGCAGAGGTCAGGCGGAAGAGACCCAGTACTTC
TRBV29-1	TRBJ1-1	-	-	CSVESLRSEAFF	TGCAGCGTTGAAAGTCTCAGATCCGAAGCTTTCTTT
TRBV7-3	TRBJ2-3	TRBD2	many	CASSLGPSGLSTDTQYF	TGTGCCAGCAGCCTGGGGCCTAGCGGCCTTAGCACAGATACGCAGTATTTT
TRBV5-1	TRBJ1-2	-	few	CASSKDQGNYGYTF	TGCGCCAGCAGCAAGGACCAGGGGAACTATGGCTACACCTTC
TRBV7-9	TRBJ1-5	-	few	CASSLSITGKRGNQPQHF	TGTGCCAGCAGCTTAAGCATTACAGGGAAGAGGGGCAATCAGCCCCAGCATTTT
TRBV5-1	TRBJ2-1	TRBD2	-	CASSLVRSGGSYNEQFF	TGCGCCAGCAGCTTGGTTAGGTCGGGGGGCTCCTACAATGAGCAGTTCTTC
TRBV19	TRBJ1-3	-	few	CASKGPLGNTIYF	TGTGCCAGTAAGGGGCCTCTAGGTAACACCATATATTTT
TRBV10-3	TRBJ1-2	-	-	CAISESGRREYGYTF	TGTGCCATCAGTGAGTCTGGCAGGCGGGAATATGGCTACACCTTC
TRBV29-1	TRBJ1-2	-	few	CSVETERYGYTF	TGCAGCGTTGAAACAGAGCGCTATGGCTACACCTTC
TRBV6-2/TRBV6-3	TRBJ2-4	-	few	CASSYSGTLLAKNIQYF	TGTGCCAGCAGTTACTCGGGGACCCTACTGGCCAAAAACATTCAGTACTTC
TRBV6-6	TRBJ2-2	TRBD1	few	CASSYWDRNTGELFF	TGTGCCAGCAGTTACTGGGACAGGAACACCGGGGAGCTGTTTTTT
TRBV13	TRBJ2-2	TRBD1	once	CASGTATGELFF	TGTGCCAGCGGGACAGCCACCGGGGAGCTGTTTTTT
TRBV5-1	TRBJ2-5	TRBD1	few	CASGTGRGETQYF	TGCGCCAGCGGGACAGGGAGGGGAGAGACCCAGTACTTC
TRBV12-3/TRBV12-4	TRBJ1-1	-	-	CASSLEGSFSRSNTEAFF	TGTGCCAGCAGTTTAGAAGGATCCTTTTCACGCTCGAACACTGAAGCTTTCTTT
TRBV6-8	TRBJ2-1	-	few	CASSFLVNEQFF	TGTGCCAGCAGTTTTCTGGTCAATGAGCAGTTCTTC
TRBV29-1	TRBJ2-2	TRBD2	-	CSVEIAGGTGELFF	TGCAGCGTTGAAATAGCGGGAGGCACCGGGGAGCTGTTTTTT
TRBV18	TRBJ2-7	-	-	CASSPGGVRQGEQYF	TGTGCCAGCTCACCAGGAGGTGTCCGGCAAGGCGAGCAGTACTTC
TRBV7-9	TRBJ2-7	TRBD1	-	CASSDRTGVFNEQYF	TGTGCCAGCAGCGATCGGACAGGGGTATTCAACGAGCAGTACTTC
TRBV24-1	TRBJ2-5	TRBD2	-	CATSDPRTSGRDEETQYF	TGTGCCACCAGTGACCCTCGGACTAGCGGGAGGGATGAAGAGACCCAGTACTTC
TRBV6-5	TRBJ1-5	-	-	CASRPKTGIQPQHF	TGTGCCAGCAGACCTAAAACAGGGATTCAGCCCCAGCATTTT
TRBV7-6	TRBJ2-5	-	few	CASSPLRGKEGRLVTQYF	TGTGCCAGCAGCCCATTGCGAGGGAAGGAGGGCCGTTTAGTGACCCAGTACTTC
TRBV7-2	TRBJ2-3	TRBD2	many	CASSLGLAGGPGDTQYF	TGTGCCAGCAGCTTAGGACTAGCGGGAGGGCCAGGAGATACGCAGTATTTT
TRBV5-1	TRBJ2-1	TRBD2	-	CACKKTSGSNEQFF	TGCGCCTGTAAAAAGACTAGCGGGAGTAATGAGCAGTTCTTC